This T cell receptor (beta chain) was obtained from a study of blood T cell repertoires in COVID-19. The overall study: Italy, Spain and the United States were the sources of the convalescent and acute COVID-19 samples.

The data were produced by immunoSEQ multiplex PCR, yet TCRdb's version contains in-frame clones alone and is incomplete. The sample has some 240,000 clones, around 84% seen once. This clone came up a few times. Germline V gene lookup returns CDR1 DFQATT and CDR2 SNEGSKA (reference sequence). Trimming cost V 4 bases and J 7 bases, with 29 bases left between them. The CDR3 runs to 18 residues. The receptor's source is a woman in her 40s who had recovered from COVID-19. Input material: peripheral blood. The chain links TRBV20-1 to TRBJ1-5; possible D gene TRBD1, 5 bases. CDR3 nucleotide sequence: TGCAGTGCTATTGACAGCCAACTACTATCGTCGGCTCGGCAGCCCCAGCATTTT. Amino acids: CSAIDSQLLSSARQPQHF.